This T cell receptor beta chain was captured in a study of T cells after yellow fever vaccination. Study-level points and caveats: Reappearing after the booster were most of the clones from primary vaccination (around 95% CD4, approximately 88% CD8). High-abundance clonotypes from the bulk population could contaminate FACS-sorted repertoires. Compared with primary, the secondary response was weaker and peaked at day 5, not 15.

CDR3 length: 14 amino acids. The germline gives CDR1 SGHRS, CDR2 YFSETQ. V lost 2 bases and J lost 3, with 11 bases in between. TCR cDNA was made by 5'RACE template switching, adding a universal primer site and UMIs. From the 5' RACE reads, TCRdb called clonotypes with MiXCR, one entry per CDR3 protein. Of some 560,000 distinct CDR3 sequences in the sample, 15% to 20% were seen once. To note about this clonotype: Antigen specificity is unknown.

V and J are TRBV5-1 and TRBJ1-1, with D perhaps matching TRBD1 (5 bases). Source: PBMCs, taken 15 days after the yellow fever booster vaccination. The receptor was derived from a man aged 25-45 years who received the YFV17D yellow fever vaccine. CDR3 loop: CASSLGHTYTEAFF. CDR3 nucleotide sequence: TGCGCCAGCAGCTTAGGACACACCTACACTGAAGCTTTCTTT.